Reported below is one T cell receptor beta chain. Its specificity is unknown. The data belong to a study of T cell responses to AZD1222 COVID-19 vaccine. Study background: Pooled samples include second doses given at about 4 or 12 weeks. Study-wide findings and caveats: Baseline antibody screening turned up just a handful of seropositive AZD1222 recipients.

This CDR3 region has 13 residues. V shed 5 bases, J shed 6 bases, and the junction held 2 bases outside the gene matches. The data were produced by immunoSEQ multiplex PCR, yet TCRdb's version contains in-frame clones alone and is incomplete. The sample yields 140,000 to 150,000 clones, around 91% seen once. This specimen consisted of peripheral blood, obtained on day 0 of AZD1222 vaccination. The chain links TRBV12-3 or TRBV12-4 to TRBJ1-5, with TRBD1 identical over 9 bases. This sequence originates from an adult in good health. The CDR3 protein is CASSRQGGQPQHF. In DNA form, the CDR3 reads TGTGCCAGCAGTCGACAGGGGGGTCAGCCCCAGCATTTT.